The present T cell receptor (beta chain) was sequenced within a study of CD8+ T cells in alopecia areata. Comments on this clone: Its antigen is undetermined.

Extracted RNA was reverse transcribed, and the resulting cDNA served as sequencing template. Repertoires were generated with immunoSEQ multiplex PCR, while TCRdb's copy carries only in-frame clones and drops some. Altogether nearly 200,000 clones are present, roughly 64% being singletons, with the ten largest covering approximately 5.1%. Treatment specified: oral pan-JAK inhibitor, 5-10 mg twice daily. Peripheral blood samples and lesional scalp punch biopsies were obtained from alopecia areata patients. The authors sorted CD4+ and CD8+ T cells from PBMCs. Study-level findings and limits: It was lesional scalp, especially alopecia totalis/universalis, that showed higher clonality than normal scalp.

The sequences come from CD4+ T cells sorted from blood, collected at week 24, from a patient treated with tofacitinib. The clonotype originates from a human donor with alopecia areata.

The CDR3 DNA reads TGTGCCAGCAGCTTAGCCCTAGCGGAGGGCACAGATACGCAGTATTTT. As protein: CASSLALAEGTDTQYF. V and J are TRBV11-2 and TRBJ2-3; 7 positions match TRBD2. The trim removed 1 base at V and 1 base at J, leaving 5 bases unmatched. Germline V gene sequence: CDR1 SGHAT, CDR2 FQNNGV. This CDR3 spans 16 amino acids. The full variable domain, rest sourced from reference TRBV11-2 and TRBJ2-3, is EAGVAQSPRYKIIEKRQSVAFWCNPISGHATLYWYQQILGQGPKLLIQFQNNGVVDDSQLPKDRFSAERLKGVDSTLKIQPAKLEDSAVYLCASSLALAEGTDTQYFGPGTRLTVL.